Each of the 5 T cell receptor beta chains below was sequenced from the same sample in a study of PD-1 blockade in classical Hodgkin lymphoma. Stated time point: cycle 4 day 1 (C4D1), after less than seven weeks of nivolumab. Each and every patient relapsed after autologous stem cell transplantation, and patients got differing brentuximab vedotin exposure. The protocol was immunoSEQ multiplex PCR, while the TCRdb copy is restricted to in-frame clones and leaves out a portion. The data hold 50,000 or so clones, with roughly 90% observed a single time. This material consisted of peripheral blood mononuclear cells (PBMCs), taken before the fourth cycle of nivolumab. The receptors shown here come from a human donor with classical Hodgkin lymphoma.

The J gene is TRBJ2-7, the V gene TRBV20-1; D is tentatively TRBD1 or TRBD2 (6 bases each). V was shortened by 3 bases and J by 6 bases, with 9 bases between the two germline ends. Germline V lookup: CDR1 DFQATT, CDR2 SNEGSKA (reference sequence). CDR3 length equals 11 residues. DNA for the CDR3: TGCAGTGCTAGCGGGGGCGGCGAGCAGTACTTC. Its translation: CSASGGGEQYF.

This chain connects TRBV27 to TRBJ2-3; possible D gene TRBD2, 6 bases. Per germline, CDR1 MNHEY and CDR2 SMNVEV (reference sequence). The CDR3 runs to 15 residues. Trimming removed 4 bases at V and 3 bases at J, with 14 bases between. CDR3 DNA: TGTGCCAGCAGTTCCTACACTAGCTTTACAGATACGCAGTATTTT. Residues: CASSSYTSFTDTQYF.

A single count supports this clone. This rearrangement joins TRBV5-1 to TRBJ2-5; weak D call: TRBD1 (6 bases). CDR1 is SGHRS and CDR2 is YFSETQ in the germline V gene. Between the trimmed V and J ends, which lost 0 bases and 5 bases, there was a span of 8 bases. The CDR3 runs to 13 residues. CDR3 sequence (DNA): TGCGCCAGCAGCTTGGACAGGGAGGAGACCCAGTACTTC. It specifies CASSLDREETQYF.

The genes are TRBV7-2 and TRBJ2-7; 9 bases are shared with TRBD1. The CDR3 covers 14 residues. With V trimmed by 3 bases and J by 3 bases, 3 bases remained unmatched. Germline CDR1 SGHTA, CDR2 FQGNSA. The chain's CDR3 is CASSFSGQGYEQYF. As DNA, the CDR3 is TGTGCCAGCAGCTTTTCGGGACAGGGCTACGAGCAGTACTTC.

The genes are TRBV5-1 and TRBJ2-2; no clear D gene. The V end lost 3 bases, the J end lost 6 bases, and 15 bases lay between the germline ends. This CDR3 comprises 15 residues. CDR1 and CDR2 (germline): SGHRS, YFSETQ. This CDR3 is CASSSFSRGPGELFF. CDR3 DNA sequence: TGCGCCAGCAGCTCTTTTTCGCGAGGCCCCGGGGAGCTGTTTTTT. Filled out from reference TRBV5-1 and TRBJ2-2, the complete variable domain reads KAGVTQTPRYLIKTRGQQVTLSCSPISGHRSVSWYQQTPGQGLQFLFEYFSETQRNKGNFPGRFSGRQFSNSRSEMNVSTLELGDSALYLCASSSFSRGPGELFFGEGSRLTVL.